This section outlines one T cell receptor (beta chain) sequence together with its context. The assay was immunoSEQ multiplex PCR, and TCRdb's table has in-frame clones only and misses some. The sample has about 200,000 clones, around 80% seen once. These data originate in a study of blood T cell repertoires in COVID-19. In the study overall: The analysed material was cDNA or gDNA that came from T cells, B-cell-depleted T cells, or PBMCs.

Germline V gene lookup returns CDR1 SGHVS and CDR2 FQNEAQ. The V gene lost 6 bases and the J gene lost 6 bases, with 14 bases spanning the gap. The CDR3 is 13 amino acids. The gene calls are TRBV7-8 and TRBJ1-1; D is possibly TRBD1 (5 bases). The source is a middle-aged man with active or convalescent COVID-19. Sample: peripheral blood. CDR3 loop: CASSIVRGAEAFF. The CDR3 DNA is TGTGCCAGCAGTATCGTCCGGGGGGCTGAAGCTTTCTTT.